These 24 T cell receptor beta chains came from one sample sequenced in a study of blood T cell repertoires in COVID-19. Assay used: immunoSEQ multiplex PCR; TCRdb lists only in-frame clones, some missing. There are tens of thousands of clones in the sample; 80% to 90% occur only once, and roughly 17% lies in the top ten. The specimen sequenced was peripheral blood. The receptors were gathered from a man in his 70s with acute or convalescent COVID-19.

The rearrangement uses TRBV7-3 and TRBJ2-7; 9 bases line up with TRBD1. This CDR3 is 15 amino acids long. Germline-derived CDR1 and CDR2 are SGHTA and FQGTGA. The J segment lost 3 bases and the V segment lost 0 bases, leaving 3 bases of the junction unmatched. This CDR3 is CASSLTGTGLYEQYF. The CDR3 DNA is TGTGCCAGCAGCTTAACTGGGACAGGGCTCTACGAGCAGTACTTC.

The rearrangement uses TRBV14 and TRBJ1-4, with D maybe TRBD1 (5 bases). The ends were cut back, 8 bases at V and 6 bases at J, with 10 bases in the middle. Germline V CDR1 and CDR2: SGHDN, FVKESK. The CDR3 spans 12 residues. CDR3 in DNA: TGTGCCAGCCAGGGAGGGGATGAAAAACTGTTTTTT. Protein sequence: CASQGGDEKLFF. The whole variable domain, remainder taken from reference TRBV14 and TRBJ1-4, is EAGVTQFPSHSVIEKGQTVTLRCDPISGHDNLYWYRRVMGKEIKFLLHFVKESKQDESGMPNNRFLAERTGGTYSTLKVQPAELEDSGVYFCASQGGDEKLFFGSGTQLSVL.

The rearrangement joins TRBV7-9 to TRBJ2-2; D not resolved. V was trimmed by 3 bases and J by 6 bases, leaving 14 bases between them. CDR3 length: 15 amino acids. Germline CDR1 is SEHNR and CDR2 is FQNEAQ (reference sequence). CDR3 bases: TGTGCCAGCAGCTTTTTTCTAGTAGCACCCGGGGAGCTGTTTTTT. It yields the protein CASSFFLVAPGELFF.

V is TRBV4-1 and J is TRBJ1-3; unclear D gene. Germline V gene lookup returns CDR1 MGHRA and CDR2 YSYEKL. The V end was cut by 4 bases, the J end by 0 bases, with 16 bases between. This CDR3 spans 17 amino acids. The CDR3 spells CASSPYSGPASGNTIYF. CDR3 in DNA: TGCGCCAGCAGCCCATATAGCGGGCCAGCCTCTGGAAACACCATATATTTT.

The V and J genes are TRBV29-1 and TRBJ2-5; D unclear. Trimming removed 7 bases at V and 5 bases at J, with 17 bases between. Per germline, CDR1 SQVTM and CDR2 ANQGSEA. The CDR3 is 13 amino acids. The CDR3 DNA sequence: TGCAGCGCCCGTTACGTTGATCGGGAGACCCAGTACTTC. Translated: CSARYVDRETQYF.

This chain links TRBV29-1 with TRBJ2-7; 8 bases are a match to TRBD1. CDR3 size: 13 residues. The V and J ends lost 2 bases and 3 bases, in that order; junction bases with no gene match: 3. Germline values: CDR1 SQVTM, CDR2 ANQGSEA. The CDR3 is CSVESGTGYEQYF. In nucleotides, the CDR3 is TGCAGCGTTGAATCCGGGACAGGCTACGAGCAGTACTTC.

On this clone itself: The junction departs from the called germline gene at one end, perhaps through a read error. For the CDR3, the DNA is TGTGCCAGCAACAACAGGGGCTCCTACAATGGGCAGTTCTTC. Translated, it gives CASNNRGSYNGQFF. The chain joins TRBV2 to TRBJ2-1; 7 nucleotides align to TRBD1. The length of the CDR3 is 14 residues. The germline V gene encodes CDR1 SNHLY and CDR2 FYNNEI.

The chain combines TRBV7-6 with TRBJ1-1; the D gene is possibly TRBD1 (5 bases). The CDR3 covers 14 residues. The germline V gene has CDR1 SGHVS and CDR2 FNYEAQ. The V end lost 5 bases, the J end lost 5 bases, and 15 bases lay between the germline ends. The CDR3 nucleotides are TGTGCCAGCAGCAGGGCGGGGGATGGAACTGAAGCTTTCTTT. It is translated as CASSRAGDGTEAFF.

The chain recombines TRBV6-2 or TRBV6-3 with TRBJ1-1; 7 positions agree with TRBD1. The CDR3 runs 12 residues. The ends lost 0 bases at V and 10 bases at J; junction bases unmatched: 2. CDR1 is MNHEY and CDR2 is SVGEGT in the germline V gene. CDR3 in amino acids: CASSYSNRGAFF. CDR3 sequence (DNA): TGTGCCAGCAGTTACTCGAACAGGGGAGCTTTCTTT.

The chain has TRBV3-1 (or the pseudogene TRBV3-2) and TRBJ2-6, with D uncertain. The CDR3 is 13 residues long. CDR1 is LGHDT and CDR2 is YNNKEL in the germline V gene (reference sequence). V lost 7 bases and J 0 bases, leaving 4 bases between the germline ends. The CDR3 DNA reads TGTGCCAGCACCTACTCTGGGGCCAACGTCCTGACTTTC. Amino acid sequence: CASTYSGANVLTF.

The rearrangement links TRBV27 to TRBJ1-4; D not resolved. CDR3 length: 15 residues. The V end lost 5 bases, the J end lost 1 base, and 11 bases lay between the germline ends. CDR1 MNHEY and CDR2 SMNVEV come from the germline V gene (reference sequence). The CDR3, as DNA: TGTGCCAGCAGTCCTCAACTCGTAACTAATGAAAAACTGTTTTTT. This translates into CASSPQLVTNEKLFF.

Only a few counts were recorded for this clone. The chain is built from TRBV7-8 and TRBJ2-3, with no clear D. The CDR3 runs 14 residues. V dropped 6 bases and J dropped 0 bases, with 10 bases sitting between them. Per the germline V gene, CDR1 is SGHVS and CDR2 is FQNEAQ. CDR3 loop: CASRDLESTDTQYF. DNA for the CDR3: TGTGCCAGCAGGGATCTAGAAAGCACAGATACGCAGTATTTT.

This chain joins TRBV14 and TRBJ1-3; D possibly corresponds to TRBD1 (5 bases). Per the germline V gene, CDR1 is SGHDN and CDR2 is FVKESK. V was trimmed by 1 base and J by 6 bases, leaving 7 bases between them. The CDR3 covers 13 residues. CDR3 in amino acids: CASSQARENTIYF. CDR3 in DNA: TGTGCCAGCAGCCAAGCCAGGGAAAACACCATATATTTT.

The V gene is TRBV6-5, the J gene TRBJ1-2; the match to TRBD1 covers 10 bases. The CDR3 extends over 12 amino acids. Germline assignment: CDR1 MNHEY and CDR2 SVGAGI. V lost 10 bases and J lost 3; bases outside the gene matches: 2. The CDR3 region has the DNA TGTGCCACCGGGACAGGGGACTATGGCTACACCTTC. Encoded protein: CATGTGDYGYTF.

This clone is medium-sized by share. J is TRBJ2-1 and V is TRBV6-4; possibly TRBD1 for D (6 bases). CDR3 size: 14 residues. V lost 4 bases and J lost 7, with 14 bases in between. CDR1 and CDR2 from the germline V gene are MRHNA and SNTAGT. The CDR3 DNA reads as TGTGCCAGCAGTGCCATCAGGGGTGGAAATGAGCAGTTCTTC. This codes for CASSAIRGGNEQFF.

V gene TRBV7-3 combines with J gene TRBJ2-1, with a possible D match to TRBD2 (5 bases). The CDR3 consists of 17 residues. Germline CDR1 SGHTA, CDR2 FQGTGA. Trimming took 1 base from V and 9 from J, leaving 22 bases between them. The CDR3 DNA is TGTGCCAGCAGCTTAATAGGTCGACTAACCCTCCCTACTGAGCAGTTCTTC. Translated, it gives CASSLIGRLTLPTEQFF.

This CDR3 reads CASSSGTRFYNEQFF. The DNA of the CDR3 is TGCGCCAGCAGCTCGGGAACTAGGTTCTACAATGAGCAGTTCTTC. V is TRBV5-1 and J is TRBJ2-1; tentatively, D is TRBD2 (5 bases). Trimming took off 3 bases at V and 3 bases at J, with 13 bases between the two ends. The germline V gene has CDR1 SGHRS and CDR2 YFSETQ. The CDR3 runs to 15 residues.

The rearrangement links TRBV6-6 to TRBJ1-5, with a tentative D call TRBD1 (6 bases). Trimming took off 2 bases at V and 5 bases at J, with 13 bases between the two ends. Germline V CDR1 and CDR2: MNHNY, SVGAGI (reference sequence). CDR3 length: 15 residues. DNA of the CDR3: TGTGCCAGCAGTTACACCACAGGGATATATCAGCCCCAGCATTTT. This translates into CASSYTTGIYQPQHF.

This clone has only one observation. The J gene is TRBJ2-5, the V gene TRBV6-2 or TRBV6-3, with TRBD2 matching over 10 bases. V lost 2 bases and J lost 3; bases outside the gene matches: 6. Germline-derived CDR1 and CDR2 are MNHEY and SVGEGT. This CDR3 has 16 residues. This CDR3 is CASSYGILAGEETQYF. The CDR3 nucleotides are TGTGCCAGCAGTTACGGTATTCTAGCGGGAGAAGAGACCCAGTACTTC.

V is TRBV7-2 and J is TRBJ1-5; 7 bases fit TRBD1. The CDR3 covers 14 residues. Per the germline V gene, CDR1 is SGHTA and CDR2 is FQGNSA. Germline trimming cut 3 bases from V and 3 bases from J; bases unmatched to any gene: 2. The CDR3 DNA follows: TGTGCCAGCAGCTTCAGGGGGGTCAATCAGCCCCAGCATTTT. Amino acids: CASSFRGVNQPQHF.

The genes are TRBV7-3 and TRBJ1-1; possibly TRBD1 for D (5 bases). Trimming pared 4 bases from V and 0 bases from J, leaving 6 bases between. The germline CDR1 and CDR2 sequences are SGHTA and FQGTGA. The CDR3 covers 13 residues. The CDR3 reads CASSWTLNTEAFF. The CDR3 DNA is TGTGCCAGCAGCTGGACATTGAACACTGAAGCTTTCTTT.

With respect to this clone: This specimen includes other DNA sequences encoding the same CDR3. The chain uses TRBV9 and TRBJ2-5; TRBD2 agrees at 9 bases. Germline CDR1 is SGDLS and CDR2 is YYNGEE. CDR3 size: 15 residues. CDR3 sequence reads: CPPSGGGGPQETQYF. DNA for the CDR3: TGTCCCCCCAGCGGCGGGGGGGGGCCCCAAGAGACCCAGTACTTC. Variable domain in full (rest from reference TRBV9 and TRBJ2-5): DSGVTQTPKHLITATGQRVTLRCSPRSGDLSVYWYQQSLDQGLQFLIQYYNGEERAKGNILERFSAQQFPDLHSELNLSSLELGDSALYFCPPSGGGGPQETQYFGPGTRLLVL.

This sequence joins TRBV5-1 and TRBJ1-2, with D unclear. V lost 0 bases to trimming and J lost 5 bases, with 11 bases between them. The germline gives CDR1 SGHRS, CDR2 YFSETQ. CDR3 length: 14 amino acids. CDR3 nucleotides: TGCGCCAGCAGCTTGGCTGGGCAAACTTATGGCTACACCTTC. Translated: CASSLAGQTYGYTF.

The chain joins TRBV11-1 to TRBJ2-1, with 9 positions matching TRBD2. CDR1 is SGHAT and CDR2 is FQDESV in the germline V gene (reference sequence). The CDR3 extends over 15 amino acids. The ends lost 5 bases at V and 2 bases at J; junction bases unmatched: 4. The CDR3 nucleotides read TGTGCCAGCAGCCCGACTAGCGGTACCTACAATGAGCAGTTCTTC. This sequence encodes CASSPTSGTYNEQFF.